This T cell receptor beta chain was captured in a study of tissue T cells after allogeneic stem cell transplantation. Whole-study findings and limits: This small cohort was clinically heterogeneous, and sampling depth was a limitation.

The table lists this clone with a few counts. Its target is not known. The gene names here belong to mouse. The read ends 1 residue shy of where the CDR3 ends; the end is completed using the germline J gene. Indicated time point: mouse harvest day 14 after allogeneic transplant. Each mouse received 10^7 T-cell-depleted marrow cells plus 10^6 splenic CD5+ T cells by tail vein. Tissues came from B6→BALB/c major-mismatch GVHD mice at day 7 or 14. TCRbeta CDR3 was sequenced at survey depth with template counts. Sequenced by immunoSEQ multiplex PCR; TCRdb stores in-frame clones only, minus some. The sample has about 5,100 clones, roughly a third seen once. The junction had 5 bases not matched to a gene; V was cut back by 6 bases and J by 0 bases. The CDR3 totals 15 residues. Germline values: CDR1 KGHPV, CDR2 FQNQEV (reference sequence).

Sequencing was done on a sample of skin. V and J are TRBV26 and TRBJ1-3; 7 nucleotides line up with TRBD1. The clonotype comes from a female BALB/c mouse given C57BL/6 T cells with graft-versus-host disease after an allogeneic hematopoietic cell transplant. Here the CDR3 reads CASSPRGVSGNTLYF. CDR3 bases read: TGTGCCAGCAGCCCCAGGGGGGTTTCTGGAAATACGCTCTAT.